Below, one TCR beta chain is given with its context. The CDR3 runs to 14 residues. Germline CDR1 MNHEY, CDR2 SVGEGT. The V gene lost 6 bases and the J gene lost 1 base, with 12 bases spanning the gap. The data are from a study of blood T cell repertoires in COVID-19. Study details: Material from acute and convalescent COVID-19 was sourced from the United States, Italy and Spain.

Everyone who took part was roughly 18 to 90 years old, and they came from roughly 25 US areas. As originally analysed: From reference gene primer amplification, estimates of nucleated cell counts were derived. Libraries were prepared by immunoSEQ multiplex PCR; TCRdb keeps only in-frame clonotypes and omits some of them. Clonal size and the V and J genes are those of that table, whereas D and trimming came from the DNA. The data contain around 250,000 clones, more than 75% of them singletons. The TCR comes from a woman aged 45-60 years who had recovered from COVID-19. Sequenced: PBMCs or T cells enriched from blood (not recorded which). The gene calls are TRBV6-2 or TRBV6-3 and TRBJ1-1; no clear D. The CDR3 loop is CASSHQSQNTEAFF. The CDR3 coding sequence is TGTGCCAGCAGCCACCAGTCCCAGAACACTGAAGCTTTCTTT.